This TCR beta chain was sequenced for a study of T cell repertoires in aging, cancer and after chemotherapy. Across the study: Patients with glioblastoma brain tumors were sampled before and after temozolomide-based therapy.

Amplification of TCR beta used genomic DNA extracted from peripheral blood. General observations from the study: No conclusions about immunological memory after chemotherapy can be drawn from the repertoire data.

The CDR3 consists of 13 residues. Germline assignment: CDR1 KGHSH and CDR2 LQKENI. Trimming cost V 0 bases and J 8 bases, with 5 bases left between them. Multiplex touch-down PCR with TRB-A/B primers amplified rearranged V-D-J TRB sequences. TCRdb re-called the multiplex PCR reads with MiXCR, one entry per CDR3 protein. This table holds fewer than 1,500 distinct CDR3 sequences, 25% to 30% found once. A word on this clonotype: Its antigen remains unknown.

The material sequenced was blood. This clonotype originated in a human donor with a solid tumor. The chain couples TRBV18 to TRBJ1-6; D remains unclear. The chain's CDR3 is CASSPPWDSPLHF. The CDR3 coding sequence is TGTGCCAGCTCACCACCGTGGGATTCACCCCTCCACTTT.